This T cell receptor beta chain appears in the sequencing data of a study of cytomegalovirus exposure and HLA in healthy donors. Study findings and constraints: Later work showed greater clonal expansion in HLA-associated TCR beta chains than in equally common others.

Primers included in the PCR were 60 Vbeta and 13 Jbeta primers. In the original processing: It was a later analysis that counted about 80 million unique TCR beta chains, of which roughly 11 million were shared. Clones were read by immunoSEQ multiplex PCR, and TCRdb kept only the in-frame ones, dropping some. Clone size and the V and J calls come from that table; the DNA yielded D and trimming. The data contain fewer than 250,000 clones, around 79% of them singletons. The CDR3 has 15 amino acids. The V end was cut by 3 bases, the J end by 1 base, with 13 bases between. Germline lookup yields CDR1 SGHRS and CDR2 YFSETQ. As for this clone: No antigen is known for it.

The clonotype originates from a male donor in good health and CMV-seronegative. The sequencing input was PBMCs. The rearrangement uses TRBV5-1 and TRBJ1-1; possible D gene TRBD1, 5 bases. The CDR3 nucleotides are TGCGCCAGCAGCTCGGACAACCCTAGGAACACTGAAGCTTTCTTT. Translating gives CASSSDNPRNTEAFF. Drawing the rest from reference TRBV5-1 and TRBJ1-1, the complete variable domain is KAGVTQTPRYLIKTRGQQVTLSCSPISGHRSVSWYQQTPGQGLQFLFEYFSETQRNKGNFPGRFSGRQFSNSRSEMNVSTLELGDSALYLCASSSDNPRNTEAFFGQGTRLTVV.